Listed here are 10 T cell receptor beta chains from one sample, sequenced in a study of PD-1 blockade in classical Hodgkin lymphoma. Data came from immunoSEQ multiplex PCR; TCRdb stores just in-frame clones and leaves some out. The sample lists under 45,000 clones, around 75% occurring once. Each patient experienced a relapse that followed autologous stem cell transplantation, and brentuximab vedotin exposure varied. The sample consisted of peripheral blood mononuclear cells (PBMCs), taken at baseline. Every receptor here comes from a human donor with classical Hodgkin lymphoma.

This clone was picked up one time. The rearrangement links TRBV29-1 to TRBJ1-1; 8 bases agree with TRBD1. V dropped 4 bases and J dropped 3; count of bases not matched to a gene: 4. CDR1 and CDR2 from the germline V gene are SQVTM and ANQGSEA. The CDR3 consists of 13 residues. CDR3 in amino acids: CSVGIQGDTEAFF. DNA of the CDR3: TGCAGCGTTGGAATACAGGGGGACACTGAAGCTTTCTTT.

The chain employs TRBV7-8 and TRBJ2-3; D ambiguous. The V end lost 5 bases, the J end lost 6 bases, and 9 bases lay between the germline ends. This CDR3 region has 12 residues. Germline assignment: CDR1 SGHVS and CDR2 FQNEAQ. The CDR3 DNA sequence: TGTGCCAGCAGCCGCGGCCAGGATACGCAGTATTTT. Its protein product is CASSRGQDTQYF. The whole variable domain, filled in from reference TRBV7-8 and TRBJ2-3, reads GAGVSQSPRYKVAKRGQDVALRCDPISGHVSLFWYQQALGQGPEFLTYFQNEAQLDKSGLPSDRFFAERPEGSVSTLKIQRTQQEDSAVYLCASSRGQDTQYFGPGTRLTVL.

The chain carries TRBV27 and TRBJ2-7; 11 bases map to TRBD1. The junction had 11 bases not matched to a gene; V was cut back by 3 bases and J by 7 bases. The CDR3 consists of 16 residues. The germline V gene encodes CDR1 MNHEY and CDR2 SMNVEV (reference sequence). DNA for the CDR3: TGTGCCAGCAGTTTGGGCCATGGACAGGGGGCCCCGGAGCAGTACTTC. Amino acid sequence: CASSLGHGQGAPEQYF.

Points on this clone: At one of its ends the junction is not consistent with the germline gene, which may arise from a read error. The gene calls are TRBV7-3 and TRBJ2-1, with a possible D match to TRBD2 (5 bases). Germline assignment: CDR1 SGHTA and CDR2 FQGTGA. CDR3 size: 12 residues. The CDR3 sequence is CASSDTGLARLF. The CDR3, as DNA: TGTGCCAGCAGCGACACGGGCCTAGCCCGCCTCTTC.

The CDR3 sequence: CASSPLAGQGNQPQHF. Written as DNA, the CDR3 is TGTGCCAGCTCACCTTTGGCAGGACAGGGCAATCAGCCCCAGCATTTT. The V call is TRBV18, the J call TRBJ1-5; 7 nucleotides align to TRBD1. The CDR3 covers 16 residues. The germline gives CDR1 KGHSH, CDR2 LQKENI. V shed 3 bases and J 2 bases; nucleotides not matched to a gene: 7.

The J gene is TRBJ2-3, the V gene TRBV30; D unresolved. CDR1 is GTSNPN, CDR2 SVGIG, per germline (reference sequence). This CDR3 has 12 residues. V gave up 2 bases and J gave up 6 bases, with 9 bases separating them. The CDR3 sequence is CAWSPLADTQYF. The CDR3 DNA reads as TGTGCCTGGAGTCCCTTAGCCGATACGCAGTATTTT. The full variable domain, in which reference TRBV30 and TRBJ2-3 provide the parts outside the CDR3, is SQTIHQWPATLVQPVGSPLSLECTVEGTSNPNLYWYRQAAGRGLQLLFYSVGIGQISSEVPQNLSASRPQDRQFILSSKKLLLSDSGFYLCAWSPLADTQYFGPGTRLTVL.

This chain joins TRBV7-3 and TRBJ2-5; the D is unclear. The length of the CDR3 is 13 residues. Germline V gene sequence: CDR1 SGHTA, CDR2 FQGTGA. V was trimmed by 1 base and J by 5 bases, leaving 8 bases between them. The CDR3 DNA follows: TGTGCCAGCAGCTTAATCACCGGGGAGACCCAGTACTTC. Translated, it gives CASSLITGETQYF.

Only one count was recorded for this clone. V is TRBV5-6 and J is TRBJ2-1; 8 positions agree with TRBD2. This CDR3 has 14 residues. Trimming took 4 bases from V and 8 from J; bases not matched to a gene: 8. Germline V gives CDR1 SGHDT, CDR2 YYEEEE. Here the CDR3 reads CASSTGLASDEQFF. For the CDR3, the DNA is TGTGCCAGCAGCACTGGACTAGCTTCTGATGAGCAGTTCTTC.

CDR3 in amino acids: CASSLTSGSYNEQFF. CDR3 DNA: TGTGCCAGCAGCCTCACTAGCGGGAGTTACAATGAGCAGTTCTTC. The chain has TRBV11-2 and TRBJ2-1; TRBD2 aligns across 11 bases. The CDR3 has 15 amino acids. In germline, CDR1 is SGHAT, CDR2 FQNNGV. J lost 4 bases, V lost 5 bases, and 4 bases had no gene match.

The J gene is TRBJ2-3, the V gene TRBV5-6, with 12 bases that match TRBD1. Germline trimming cut 6 bases from V and 5 bases from J; bases unmatched to any gene: 4. This CDR3 comprises 14 residues. Germline CDR1 SGHDT, CDR2 YYEEEE. CDR3 sequence (DNA): TGTGCCAGCAAGGGGACAGGGGGCCGAGATACGCAGTATTTT. Translation gives CASKGTGGRDTQYF.